One T cell receptor beta chain is described in this entry. Its specificity is not known. Other DNA sequences of this sample code for an identical CDR3. There are 11 residues in the CDR3. Trimming shortened V by 3 bases and J by 3 bases, and 6 bases separated the two germline ends. The germline gives CDR1 GTSNPN, CDR2 SVGIG (reference sequence). Naive CD8 populations comprised CD45RO-negative cells positively selected for CCR7, excluding terminally differentiated effector memory CD45RA+ cells. This table comes from immunoSEQ multiplex PCR, and its TCRdb copy is limited to in-frame clones, with some not included. The sample carries approximately 1.9 million clones, around 93% recorded once. The data were taken from a study of shared clonotypes between healthy human individuals. The study, taken as a whole, reports: Memory subsets generally showed smaller estimated richness than naive subsets did.

This TCR was sampled from a man between 18 and 35 years old in good health. Some clones in this sample may be carry-over from other donors' samples. This chain uses TRBV30 with TRBJ2-7; no reliable D call. Specimen: naive CD8+ T cells from PBMCs. CDR3 protein: CAWRLGYEQYF. CDR3 coding DNA: TGTGCCTGGAGGTTGGGCTACGAGCAGTACTTC.